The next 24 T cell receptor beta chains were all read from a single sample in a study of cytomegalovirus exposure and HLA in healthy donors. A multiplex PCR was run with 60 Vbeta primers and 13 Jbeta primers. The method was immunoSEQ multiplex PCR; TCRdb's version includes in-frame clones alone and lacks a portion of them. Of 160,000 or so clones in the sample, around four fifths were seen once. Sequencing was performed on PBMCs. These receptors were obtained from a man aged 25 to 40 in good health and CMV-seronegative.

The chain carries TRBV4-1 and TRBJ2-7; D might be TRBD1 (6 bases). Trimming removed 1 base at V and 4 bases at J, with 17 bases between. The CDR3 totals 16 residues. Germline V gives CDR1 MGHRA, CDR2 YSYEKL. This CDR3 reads CASSQGRQAYFYEQYF. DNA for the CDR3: TGCGCCAGCAGCCAAGGAAGACAGGCCTACTTTTACGAGCAGTACTTC.

CDR3 sequence reads: CASSAQGGAGELFF. Written as DNA, the CDR3 is TGTGCCAGCAGTGCGCAGGGGGGCGCCGGGGAGCTGTTTTTT. The genes are TRBV6-4 and TRBJ2-2, with D possibly being TRBD1 (7 bases). The germline V gene has CDR1 MRHNA and CDR2 SNTAGT. There are 14 residues in the CDR3. The ends were cut back, 4 bases at V and 6 bases at J, with 12 bases in the middle.

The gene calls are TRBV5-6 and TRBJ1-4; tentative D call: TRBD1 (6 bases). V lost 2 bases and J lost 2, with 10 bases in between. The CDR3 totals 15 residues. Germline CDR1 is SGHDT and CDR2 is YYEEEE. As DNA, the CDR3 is TGTGCCAGCAGCTTAACAGGGACGACTAATGAAAAACTGTTTTTT. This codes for CASSLTGTTNEKLFF.

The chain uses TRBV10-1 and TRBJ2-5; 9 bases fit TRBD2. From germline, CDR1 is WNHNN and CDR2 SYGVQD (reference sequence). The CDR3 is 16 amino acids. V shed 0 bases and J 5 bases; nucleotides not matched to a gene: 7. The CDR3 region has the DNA TGCGCCAGCAGTGAGTCGACAGCGGGAGGCTGGGAGACCCAGTACTTC. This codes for CASSESTAGGWETQYF.

The CDR3 protein is CASSSDRFATNEKLFF. CDR3 DNA sequence: TGTGCCAGCAGCTCGGACAGGTTTGCAACTAATGAAAAACTGTTTTTT. The chain joins TRBV7-8 to TRBJ1-4; 7 bases are shared with TRBD1. V was pared by 4 bases and J by 0 bases, with 5 bases of the junction left unmatched. CDR1 and CDR2 (germline): SGHVS, FQNEAQ. The CDR3 loop spans 16 amino acids.

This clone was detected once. The chain's CDR3 is CASSTGGLGKLFF. CDR3 nucleotides: TGTGCCAGCAGCACAGGGGGCTTAGGAAAACTGTTTTTT. The chain recombines TRBV11-2 with TRBJ1-4; 9 nucleotides agree with TRBD1. The CDR3 length is 13 residues. Germline V CDR1 and CDR2: SGHAT, FQNNGV. Trimming took 5 bases from V and 10 from J; bases not matched to a gene: 5.

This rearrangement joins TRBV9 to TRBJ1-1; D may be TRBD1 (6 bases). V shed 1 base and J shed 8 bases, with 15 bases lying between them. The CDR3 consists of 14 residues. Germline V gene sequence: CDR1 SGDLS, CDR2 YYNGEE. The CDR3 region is CASSVTPGGEEAFF. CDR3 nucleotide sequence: TGTGCCAGCAGCGTAACTCCGGGGGGCGAGGAAGCTTTCTTT.

The CDR3 protein is CASKRGPIDTGELFF. The CDR3 nucleotides read TGTGCCAGTAAACGGGGTCCCATCGACACCGGGGAGCTGTTTTTT. This chain joins TRBV19 and TRBJ2-2, with D tentatively TRBD2 (5 bases). This CDR3 has 15 amino acids. Trimming stripped 7 bases from V and 3 bases from J, with 15 bases between. Looked up from germline, CDR1 is LNHDA and CDR2 is SQIVND (reference sequence).

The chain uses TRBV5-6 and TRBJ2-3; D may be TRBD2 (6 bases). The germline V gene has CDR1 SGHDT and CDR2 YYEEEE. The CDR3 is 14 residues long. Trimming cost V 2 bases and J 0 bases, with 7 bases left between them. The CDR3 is CASSFAGSTDTQYF. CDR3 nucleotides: TGTGCCAGCAGCTTTGCGGGGAGCACAGATACGCAGTATTTT.

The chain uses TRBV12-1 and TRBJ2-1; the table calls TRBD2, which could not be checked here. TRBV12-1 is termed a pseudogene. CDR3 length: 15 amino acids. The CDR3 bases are TGTGCCAGCAGCCCCCCGGGGGTGGGGTACAATGAGCAGTTCTTC. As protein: CASSPPGVGYNEQFF.

CDR3 loop: CASSPPRGGTDYGYTF. For the CDR3, the DNA is TGTGCCAGCAGCCCCCCTAGGGGGGGGACGGACTATGGCTACACCTTC. The chain couples TRBV7-2 to TRBJ1-2, with D maybe TRBD1 (6 bases). This CDR3 has 16 residues. Trimming removed 5 bases at V and 3 bases at J, with 19 bases between. CDR1 and CDR2 from the germline V gene are SGHTA and FQGNSA.

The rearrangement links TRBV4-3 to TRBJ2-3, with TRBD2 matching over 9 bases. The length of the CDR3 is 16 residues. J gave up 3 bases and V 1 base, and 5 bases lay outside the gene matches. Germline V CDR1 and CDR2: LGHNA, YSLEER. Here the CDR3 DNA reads TGCGCCAGCAGCCAAGGTATAGCGGGAGTGACAGATACGCAGTATTTT. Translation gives CASSQGIAGVTDTQYF.

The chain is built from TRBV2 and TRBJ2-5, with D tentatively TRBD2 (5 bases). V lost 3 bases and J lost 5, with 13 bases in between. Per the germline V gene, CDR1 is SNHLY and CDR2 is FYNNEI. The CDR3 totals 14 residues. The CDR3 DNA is TGTGCCAGCAGTGAGGGAGCGCCGAAGGAGACCCAGTACTTC. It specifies CASSEGAPKETQYF.

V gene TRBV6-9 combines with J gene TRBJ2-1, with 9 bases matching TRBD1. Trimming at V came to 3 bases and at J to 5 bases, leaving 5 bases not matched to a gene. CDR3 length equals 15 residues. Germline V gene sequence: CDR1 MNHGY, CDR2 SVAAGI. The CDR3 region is CASSYPGQGDNEQFF. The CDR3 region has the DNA TGTGCCAGCAGTTACCCGGGACAGGGAGACAATGAGCAGTTCTTC.

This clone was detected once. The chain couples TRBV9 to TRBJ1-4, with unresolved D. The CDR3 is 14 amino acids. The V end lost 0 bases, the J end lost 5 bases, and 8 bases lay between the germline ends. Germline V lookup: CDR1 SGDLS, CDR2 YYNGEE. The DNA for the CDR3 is TGTGCCAGCAGCGTAGCGGGGTGGAATGAAAAACTGTTTTTT. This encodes CASSVAGWNEKLFF.

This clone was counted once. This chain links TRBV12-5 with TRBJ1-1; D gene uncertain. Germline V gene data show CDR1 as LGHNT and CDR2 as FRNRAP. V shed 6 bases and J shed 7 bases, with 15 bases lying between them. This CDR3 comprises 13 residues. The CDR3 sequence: CASGRGSYGEAFF. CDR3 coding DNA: TGTGCTAGTGGACGAGGATCGTATGGTGAAGCTTTCTTT. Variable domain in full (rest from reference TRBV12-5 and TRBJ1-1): DARVTQTPRHKVTEMGQEVTMRCQPILGHNTVFWYRQTMMQGLELLAYFRNRAPLDDSGMPKDRFSAEMPDATLATLKIQPSEPRDSAVYFCASGRGSYGEAFFGQGTRLTVV.

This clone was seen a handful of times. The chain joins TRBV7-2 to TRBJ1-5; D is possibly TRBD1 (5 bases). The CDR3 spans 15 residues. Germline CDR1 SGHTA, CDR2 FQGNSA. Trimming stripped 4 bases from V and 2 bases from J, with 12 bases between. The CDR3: CASSSRVLGNQPQHF. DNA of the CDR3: TGTGCCAGCAGCTCCAGGGTACTCGGCAATCAGCCCCAGCATTTT.

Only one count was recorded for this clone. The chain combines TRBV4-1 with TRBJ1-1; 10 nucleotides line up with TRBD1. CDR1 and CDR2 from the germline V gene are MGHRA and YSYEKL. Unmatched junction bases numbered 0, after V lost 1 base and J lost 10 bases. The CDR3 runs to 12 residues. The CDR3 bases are TGCGCCAGCAGCCAAGGGACAGGGGGAGCTTTCTTT. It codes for CASSQGTGGAFF.

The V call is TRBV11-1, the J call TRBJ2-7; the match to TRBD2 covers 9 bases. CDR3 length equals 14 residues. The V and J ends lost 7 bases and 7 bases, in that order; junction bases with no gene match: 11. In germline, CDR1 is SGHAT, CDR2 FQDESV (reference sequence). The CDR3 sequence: CASTLGGRAGEQYF. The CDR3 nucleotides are TGTGCCAGCACCCTTGGCGGGAGGGCCGGGGAGCAGTACTTC.

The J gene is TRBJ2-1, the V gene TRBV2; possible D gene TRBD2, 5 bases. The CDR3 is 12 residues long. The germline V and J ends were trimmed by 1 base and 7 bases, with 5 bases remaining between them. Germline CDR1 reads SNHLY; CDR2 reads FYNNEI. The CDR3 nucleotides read TGTGCCAGCAGTGAAGGGGAGAATGAGCAGTTCTTC. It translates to CASSEGENEQFF.

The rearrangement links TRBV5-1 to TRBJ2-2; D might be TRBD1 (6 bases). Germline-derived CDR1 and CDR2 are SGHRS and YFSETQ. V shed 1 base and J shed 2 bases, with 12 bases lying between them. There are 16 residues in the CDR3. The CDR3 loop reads CASSLSSQGNTGELFF. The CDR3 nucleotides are TGCGCCAGCAGCTTGTCCTCACAGGGCAACACCGGGGAGCTGTTTTTT.

CDR3 region: CASSKGPDRADSPLHF. The CDR3 nucleotides read TGTGCCAGCAGCAAAGGTCCGGACAGGGCTGATTCACCCCTCCACTTT. This chain joins TRBV21-1 and TRBJ1-6; the table's D call, TRBD1, was not checked against the DNA. TRBV21-1 is assigned pseudogene status. The CDR3 totals 16 residues.

CDR3 in DNA: TGTGCCATCAGTGAAAGTGGTGCGGGAGGGCCCTACAATGAGCAGTTCTTC. Amino acids: CAISESGAGGPYNEQFF. The V and J genes are TRBV10-3 and TRBJ2-1; TRBD2 matches at 9 bases. From germline, CDR1 is ENHRY and CDR2 SYGVKD. The CDR3 is 17 residues long. After removal of 3 bases from V and 2 bases from J, the junction contained 8 bases not matched to a gene.

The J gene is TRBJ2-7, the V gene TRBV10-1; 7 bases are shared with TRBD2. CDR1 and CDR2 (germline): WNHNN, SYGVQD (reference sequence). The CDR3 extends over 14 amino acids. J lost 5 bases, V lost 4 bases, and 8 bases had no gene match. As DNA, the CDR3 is TGCGCCAGCAGTGCGGGCGGGAGTCGCAACGAGCAGTACTTC. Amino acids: CASSAGGSRNEQYF.